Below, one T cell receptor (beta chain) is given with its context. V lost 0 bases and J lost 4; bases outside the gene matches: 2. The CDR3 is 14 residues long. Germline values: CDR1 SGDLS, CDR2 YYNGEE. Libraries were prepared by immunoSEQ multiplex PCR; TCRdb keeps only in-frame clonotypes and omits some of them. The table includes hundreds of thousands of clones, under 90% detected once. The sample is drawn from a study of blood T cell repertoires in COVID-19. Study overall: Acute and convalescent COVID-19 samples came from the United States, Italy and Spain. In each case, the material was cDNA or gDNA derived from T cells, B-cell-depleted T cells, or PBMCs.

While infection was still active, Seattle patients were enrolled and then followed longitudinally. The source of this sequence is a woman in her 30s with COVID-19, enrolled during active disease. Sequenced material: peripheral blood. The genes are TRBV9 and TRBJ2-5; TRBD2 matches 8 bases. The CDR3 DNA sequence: TGTGCCAGCAGCGTAGCGGGGGGGCCAGAGACCCAGTACTTC. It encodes CASSVAGGPETQYF.